Listed here are 32 T cell receptor beta chains from one sample, sequenced in a study of blood T cell repertoires in COVID-19. TCRdb's copy holds only in-frame clones and misses some; the assay was immunoSEQ multiplex PCR. This table has over 250,000 clones, 88% appearing once. Input material: PBMCs or T cells enriched from blood (not recorded which). The origin of the receptors is a woman aged 60-75 years in a cohort exposed to, infected with or recovered from COVID-19 (not recorded which).

The J gene is TRBJ2-7, the V gene TRBV5-1, with TRBD2 matching over 8 bases. This CDR3 has 14 amino acids. V was pared by 2 bases and J by 3 bases, with 4 bases of the junction left unmatched. Germline V CDR1 and CDR2: SGHRS, YFSETQ. The CDR3 is CASSFRTSFYEQYF. CDR3 bases: TGCGCCAGCAGCTTCCGGACTAGCTTCTACGAGCAGTACTTC.

This clone was counted once. This chain joins TRBV5-4 and TRBJ2-7; 12 bases fit TRBD2. V lost 0 bases and J lost 3; bases outside the gene matches: 4. Germline V gives CDR1 SGHNT, CDR2 YYREEE (reference sequence). The CDR3 contains 16 residues. The DNA of the CDR3 is TGTGCCAGCAGCTTGGCCGGGACTAGCGGGCGCTACGAGCAGTACTTC. Protein product: CASSLAGTSGRYEQYF.

This rearrangement joins TRBV19 to TRBJ2-7; tentative D call: TRBD2 (5 bases). Trimming left V 6 bases short and J 2 bases short, with 14 bases between. CDR1 and CDR2 from the germline V gene are LNHDA and SQIVND (reference sequence). This CDR3 has 14 residues. Written as DNA, the CDR3 is TGTGCCAGTAGCTATACCGGGAACCCCTACGAGCAGTACTTC. Translation gives CASSYTGNPYEQYF.

The V gene is TRBV24-1, the J gene TRBJ2-3; D perhaps matches TRBD1 (5 bases). The CDR3 runs to 14 residues. The V and J ends lost 9 bases and 6 bases respectively, with 18 bases between them. Germline V gives CDR1 KGHDR, CDR2 SFDVKD. In DNA form, the CDR3 reads TGTGCCACCCGCTCGTCAGGGTCAGGCGATACGCAGTATTTT. Its protein product is CATRSSGSGDTQYF.

The chain joins TRBV28 to TRBJ1-6, with D unresolved. CDR1 is MDHEN and CDR2 is SYDVKM in the germline V gene. Trimming shortened V by 5 bases and J by 0 bases, and 5 bases separated the two germline ends. The CDR3 covers 14 residues. CDR3 DNA sequence: TGTGCCAGCAGTCCCCGCTCCTATAATTCACCCCTCCACTTT. Its translation is CASSPRSYNSPLHF.

The chain couples TRBV7-2 to TRBJ1-5, with 9 bases that match TRBD1. CDR1 and CDR2 (germline): SGHTA, FQGNSA. The CDR3 is 14 residues long. With 4 bases clipped from V and 8 bases from J, the junction kept 6 bases outside the gene matches. CDR3 loop: CASSWGQGGEPQHF. DNA of the CDR3: TGTGCCAGCAGCTGGGGACAGGGTGGGGAGCCCCAGCATTTT.

This clone has a single count. This chain joins TRBV6-5 and TRBJ1-2; tentatively, D is TRBD1 (5 bases). The ends were cut back, 2 bases at V and 7 bases at J, with 11 bases in the middle. The length of the CDR3 is 13 residues. CDR1 is MNHEY, CDR2 SVGAGI, per germline. CDR3 in DNA: TGTGCCAGCAGTTACGGCGGGGCCGGTGGCTACACCTTC. Its protein is CASSYGGAGGYTF.

The CDR3 spells CASSLGDSNYGYTF. The DNA of the CDR3 is TGCGCCAGCAGCCTAGGGGACAGTAACTATGGCTACACCTTC. The chain couples TRBV5-1 to TRBJ1-2; 7 bases line up with TRBD1. CDR1 and CDR2 from the germline V gene are SGHRS and YFSETQ. V was pared by 4 bases and J by 1 base, with 4 bases of the junction left unmatched. The CDR3 covers 14 residues.

The V gene is TRBV16, the J gene TRBJ1-5; possible D gene TRBD1, 5 bases. CDR3 size: 17 residues. The V gene's germline CDR1 is KGHSY and CDR2 FQNENV. Trimming stripped 0 bases from V and 1 base from J, with 13 bases between. The DNA of the CDR3 is TGTGCCAGCAGCCAATCGTCGCAGGGCTGGAGCAATCAGCCCCAGCATTTT. This translates into CASSQSSQGWSNQPQHF.

The chain carries TRBV24-1 and TRBJ1-5; D call uncertain. Per germline, CDR1 KGHDR and CDR2 SFDVKD. The CDR3 extends over 12 amino acids. With 8 bases removed from V and 4 bases from J, the gap between germline ends came to 8 bases. CDR3 in DNA: TGTGCCACCAATGGCGGTAATCAGCCCCAGCATTTT. Protein: CATNGGNQPQHF.

This clone occurred once. The chain's CDR3 is CASSQGSTGLRGQYF. CDR3 nucleotide sequence: TGCGCCAGCAGCCAAGGTTCGACAGGGCTAAGGGGGCAGTACTTC. The V gene is TRBV4-1, the J gene TRBJ2-7, with 7 bases aligning to TRBD1. The trim removed 1 base at V and 9 bases at J, leaving 12 bases unmatched. The germline V gene has CDR1 MGHRA and CDR2 YSYEKL. This CDR3 has 15 amino acids.

The CDR3 protein is CAWKTGTYEQYF. The CDR3 nucleotides are TGTGCCTGGAAGACAGGTACCTACGAGCAGTACTTC. The chain combines TRBV30 with TRBJ2-7, with D perhaps TRBD1 (6 bases). Germline values: CDR1 GTSNPN, CDR2 SVGIG (reference sequence). The CDR3 runs to 12 residues. Trimming shortened V by 4 bases and J by 2 bases, and 9 bases separated the two germline ends.

V gene TRBV28 combines with J gene TRBJ2-1, with 10 bases aligning to TRBD2. The J segment lost 7 bases and the V segment lost 5 bases, leaving 11 bases of the junction unmatched. The CDR3 sequence is 16 residues long. CDR1 is MDHEN and CDR2 is SYDVKM in the germline V gene. In nucleotides, the CDR3 is TGTGCCAGCAGTCCCCGGGGTAGCGGGAGGTCAAATGAGCAGTTCTTC. Protein product: CASSPRGSGRSNEQFF.

CDR3 residues: CASSFSGRTEEQYF. CDR3 coding DNA: TGTGCCAGCAGTTTCTCGGGACGGACAGAGGAGCAGTACTTC. The chain employs TRBV28 and TRBJ2-7; tentatively, D is TRBD1 (6 bases). Germline V gene sequence: CDR1 MDHEN, CDR2 SYDVKM. The CDR3 has 14 amino acids. Trimming removed 3 bases from V and 7 bases from J, with 16 bases in between.

The chain uses TRBV24-1 and TRBJ2-1, with D unresolved. The V gene lost 4 bases and the J gene lost 5 bases, with 17 bases spanning the gap. This CDR3 contains 16 residues. Germline lookup yields CDR1 KGHDR and CDR2 SFDVKD. In DNA form, the CDR3 reads TGTGCCACCAGTGACGACCTTGGGCAGATAAACAATGAGCAGTTCTTC. Encoded protein: CATSDDLGQINNEQFF.

The J gene is TRBJ2-2, the V gene TRBV9; perhaps TRBD2 as D (6 bases). The germline V and J ends were trimmed by 0 bases and 5 bases, with 11 bases remaining between them. Germline V gene lookup returns CDR1 SGDLS and CDR2 YYNGEE. The CDR3 runs 15 residues. CDR3 in amino acids: CASSVDGRGTGELFF. The CDR3 bases are TGTGCCAGCAGCGTAGACGGGAGAGGGACCGGGGAGCTGTTTTTT.

This clone was observed a single time. The rearrangement uses TRBV6-5 and TRBJ1-5; TRBD1 might be the D (5 bases). The germline CDR1 and CDR2 sequences are MNHEY and SVGAGI. The length of the CDR3 is 14 residues. V lost 9 bases, J lost 4 bases, and 16 bases lay in between. CDR3 in DNA: TGTGCCAGTTCCCACAGGTCCCTAAATCAGCCCCAGCATTTT. This gives the protein CASSHRSLNQPQHF.

This rearrangement joins TRBV5-5 to TRBJ1-4, with 8 bases fitting TRBD1. The germline gives CDR1 SGHKS, CDR2 YYEKEE (reference sequence). The CDR3 has 17 amino acids. V trimming: 3 bases; J trimming: 3 bases; junction bases outside the gene matches: 10. The CDR3 loop reads CASSSRTGRVPNEKLFF. The CDR3 bases are TGTGCCAGCAGCTCCCGGACAGGGAGAGTTCCTAATGAAAAACTGTTTTTT.

Comment on this clone: Other DNA sequences in this specimen translate into the identical CDR3. CDR3 sequence: CASSLDRVNTEAFF. The CDR3 DNA follows: TGTGCCAGCAGTTTAGACAGGGTGAACACTGAAGCTTTCTTT. The chain couples TRBV28 to TRBJ1-1, with 7 positions matching TRBD1. After removal of 2 bases from V and 0 bases from J, the junction contained 0 bases not matched to a gene. The CDR3 length is 14 residues. Germline CDR1 reads MDHEN; CDR2 reads SYDVKM.

The chain links TRBV28 to TRBJ2-1, with 8 bases matching TRBD1. Germline-derived CDR1 and CDR2 are MDHEN and SYDVKM. With 5 bases clipped from V and 3 bases from J, the junction kept 3 bases outside the gene matches. The CDR3 runs to 14 residues. Written as DNA, the CDR3 is TGTGCCAGCAGTCGCGGGACAGGCTACAATGAGCAGTTCTTC. Its protein product is CASSRGTGYNEQFF.

The chain joins TRBV5-4 to TRBJ2-3; 11 bases align to TRBD2. The CDR3 is 19 amino acids. The germline CDR1 and CDR2 sequences are SGHNT and YYREEE (reference sequence). Trimming at V came to 4 bases and at J to 0 bases, leaving 13 bases not matched to a gene. This CDR3 is CASSPGGTSGPFSTDTQYF. The CDR3 region has the DNA TGTGCCAGCAGCCCGGGAGGGACTAGCGGACCCTTTAGCACAGATACGCAGTATTTT.

The genes are TRBV27 and TRBJ2-1, with D maybe TRBD2 (6 bases). The V end was cut by 3 bases, the J end by 6 bases, with 12 bases between. The CDR3 has 14 residues. The germline CDR1 and CDR2 sequences are MNHEY and SMNVEV (reference sequence). For the CDR3, the DNA is TGTGCCAGCAGTTTGGGGGGAGCCCTCAATGAGCAGTTCTTC. Translated, it gives CASSLGGALNEQFF.

The V call is TRBV7-2, the J call TRBJ1-2; TRBD1 matches 11 bases. The CDR3 is made up of 15 amino acids. Germline CDR1 SGHTA, CDR2 FQGNSA. V lost 5 bases to trimming and J lost 8 bases; unmatched junction nucleotides: 10. The DNA for the CDR3 is TGTGCCAGCAGCCCCAGGGACAGGGGGGGGAAAGGCTACACCTTC. Encoded protein: CASSPRDRGGKGYTF.

J is TRBJ2-7 and V is TRBV2, with TRBD1 matching 10 bases. Germline CDR1 reads SNHLY; CDR2 reads FYNNEI. The CDR3 sequence is 15 residues long. V gave up 5 bases and J gave up 1 base; unmatched junction bases: 5. The CDR3 protein is CASSLDRGRSYEQYF. The CDR3 DNA follows: TGTGCCAGCAGTCTGGACAGGGGGAGGTCCTACGAGCAGTACTTC.

The chain has TRBV9 and TRBJ1-1, with 8 positions matching TRBD1. Germline loops: CDR1 SGDLS, CDR2 YYNGEE. The CDR3 runs 15 residues. J was trimmed by 2 bases and V by 4 bases; bases with no gene match: 7. The CDR3 sequence is CASSYRGWRNTEAFF. CDR3 nucleotides: TGTGCCAGCAGCTACAGGGGGTGGAGAAACACTGAAGCTTTCTTT.

This clone was recorded only once. V and J are TRBV7-2 and TRBJ2-5, with 9 nucleotides matching TRBD1. The germline CDR1 and CDR2 sequences are SGHTA and FQGNSA. The V and J ends lost 4 bases and 3 bases, in that order; junction bases with no gene match: 3. This CDR3 is 14 amino acids long. CDR3 DNA: TGTGCCAGCAGCTCGGGACAGGGTAAAGAGACCCAGTACTTC. Translating it yields CASSSGQGKETQYF.

The rearrangement uses TRBV27 and TRBJ1-1, with D maybe TRBD1 (6 bases). The germline V gene encodes CDR1 MNHEY and CDR2 SMNVEV (reference sequence). CDR3 length: 15 amino acids. V lost 7 bases and J 1 base, leaving 16 bases between the germline ends. The CDR3 region is CASIPEGTRNTEAFF. The DNA for the CDR3 is TGTGCCAGCATCCCTGAGGGGACAAGGAACACTGAAGCTTTCTTT.

The gene calls are TRBV28 and TRBJ1-6; D may be TRBD1 (5 bases). The germline V and J ends were trimmed by 6 bases and 6 bases, with 18 bases remaining between them. CDR1 is MDHEN, CDR2 SYDVKM, per germline. The CDR3 length is 16 residues. DNA of the CDR3: TGTGCCAGCAGAGACCCTTCGGGAGGGGCTAATTCACCCCTCCACTTT. Translation gives CASRDPSGGANSPLHF.

The chain combines TRBV6-5 with TRBJ2-7, with a possible D match to TRBD1 (6 bases). Trimming removed 0 bases at V and 9 bases at J, with 12 bases between. The germline V gene encodes CDR1 MNHEY and CDR2 SVGAGI. This CDR3 region has 13 residues. The CDR3, as DNA: TGTGCCAGCAGTTACTCGGGACAAGGAGTGCAGTACTTC. Its protein is CASSYSGQGVQYF.

The chain has TRBV5-1 and TRBJ2-7, with a possible D match to TRBD1 (5 bases). V was trimmed by 3 bases and J by 5 bases, leaving 12 bases between them. CDR3 length: 13 amino acids. Germline V gene sequence: CDR1 SGHRS, CDR2 YFSETQ. CDR3 DNA sequence: TGCGCCAGCAGCTCGTCCCAGGGCCACGAGCAGTACTTC. This gives the protein CASSSSQGHEQYF.

The CDR3: CASSSAGTGHYGYTF. Here the CDR3 DNA reads TGTGCCAGCAGTTCCGCCGGGACAGGGCACTATGGCTACACCTTC. The chain recombines TRBV27 with TRBJ1-2, with 9 bases fitting TRBD1. Trimming removed 4 bases from V and 3 bases from J; junction bases left unmatched: 6. The germline V gene has CDR1 MNHEY and CDR2 SMNVEV (reference sequence). The CDR3 loop spans 15 amino acids.

This clone was observed once. The rearrangement joins TRBV9 to TRBJ2-7, with unresolved D. The CDR3 extends over 14 amino acids. V lost 1 base and J lost 6, with 14 bases in between. Germline V lookup: CDR1 SGDLS, CDR2 YYNGEE. CDR3 DNA: TGTGCCAGCAGCGTACGACCGGGTAATCTCGAGCAGTACTTC. Its translation is CASSVRPGNLEQYF.